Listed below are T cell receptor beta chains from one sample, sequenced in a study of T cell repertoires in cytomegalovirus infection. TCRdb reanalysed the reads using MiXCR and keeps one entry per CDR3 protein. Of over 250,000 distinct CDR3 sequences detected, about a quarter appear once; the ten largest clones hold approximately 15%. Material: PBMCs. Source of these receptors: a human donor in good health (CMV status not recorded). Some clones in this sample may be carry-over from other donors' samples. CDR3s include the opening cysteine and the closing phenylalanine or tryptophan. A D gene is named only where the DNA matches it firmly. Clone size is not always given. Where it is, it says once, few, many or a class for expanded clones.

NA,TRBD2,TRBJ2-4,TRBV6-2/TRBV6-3,TGTGCCAGCAGTTACGGATCCCCTAGCGGCTTAGCCAAAAACATTCAGTACTTC,CASSYGSPSGLAKNIQYF
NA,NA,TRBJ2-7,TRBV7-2,TGTGCCAGCAGCTTAGTAGGAGCCGACGAGCAGTACTTC,CASSLVGADEQYF
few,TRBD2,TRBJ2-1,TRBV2,TGTGCCAGCGGAGGACTAGCGGGAGAGGCCTACAATGAGCAGTTCTTC,CASGGLAGEAYNEQFF
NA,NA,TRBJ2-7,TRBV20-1,TGCAGTGCGCCCAAGGTGAACTCCTACGAGCAGTACTTC,CSAPKVNSYEQYF
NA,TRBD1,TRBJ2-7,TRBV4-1,TGCGCCAGCAGCCGCCTTGGGACAGCCTACGAGCAGTACTTC,CASSRLGTAYEQYF
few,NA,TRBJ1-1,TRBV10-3,TGTGCCATCAGTGAGGGGGAGTCGAACACTGAAGCTTTCTTT,CAISEGESNTEAFF
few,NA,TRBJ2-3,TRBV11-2,TGTGCCAGCAGCTCACGGGGGGCCGCAGATACGCAGTATTTT,CASSSRGAADTQYF
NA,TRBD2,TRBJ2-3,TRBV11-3,TGTGCCAGCACCCAGGGACTAGCGGGAGGGTCAGATACGCAGTATTTT,CASTQGLAGGSDTQYF
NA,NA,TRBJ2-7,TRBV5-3,TGTGCCAGCAGCCTCAGTGGGGCGGATTACGAGCAGTACTTC,CASSLSGADYEQYF
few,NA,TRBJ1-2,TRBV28,TGTGCCAGCAGTTTATCTCCGGCCTCGCGAGGCTACACCTTC,CASSLSPASRGYTF
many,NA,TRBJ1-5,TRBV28,TGTGCCAGCAGTCCACGGCTCCTACCCGCTCAGCCCCAGCATTTT,CASSPRLLPAQPQHF
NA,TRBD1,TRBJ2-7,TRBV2,TGTGCCAGCAGTGGGGGACAGGGTTTTTTTCGGGACTCCTACGAGCAGTACTTC,CASSGGQGFFRDSYEQYF
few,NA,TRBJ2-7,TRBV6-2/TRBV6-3,TGTGCCAGCAGCAACGGAGGTTTCTACGAGCAGTACTTC,CASSNGGFYEQYF
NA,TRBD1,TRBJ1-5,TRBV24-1,TGTGCCACCAGTGACAATTCCAGGGGGGCGATTCCTCAACCCCAGCATTTT,CATSDNSRGAIPQPQHF
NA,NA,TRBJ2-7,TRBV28,TGTGCCAGCAGTTCCCAGGGATTTCTTGACGAGCAGTACTTC,CASSSQGFLDEQYF
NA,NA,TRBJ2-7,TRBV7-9,TGTGCCAGCAGATCTGGGGACGAGCAGTACTTC,CASRSGDEQYF
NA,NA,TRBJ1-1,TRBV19,TGTGCCAGTAACTTTCAAGGGGAGAATGAAGCTTTCTTT,CASNFQGENEAFF
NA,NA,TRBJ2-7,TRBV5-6,TGTGCCAGCAGCCACGGACAGAAACCCTACGAGCAGTACTTC,CASSHGQKPYEQYF
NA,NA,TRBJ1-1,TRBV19,TGTGCCAGTAGTATAAATTGGTTCCCGCCTCGGAGGACGAACACTGAAGCTTTCTTT,CASSINWFPPRRTNTEAFF
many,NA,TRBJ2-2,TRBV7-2,TGTGCCAGCAGGCCCGGGTTTTTCACAGCCTCGGGGACCGGGGAGCTGTTTTTT,CASRPGFFTASGTGELFF
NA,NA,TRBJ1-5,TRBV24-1,TGTGCCACCACCCCAGGCAGCAATCAGCCCCAGCATTTT,CATTPGSNQPQHF
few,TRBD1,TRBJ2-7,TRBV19,TGTGCCAGTTCGGGACAGGGGATCTACGAGCAGTACTTC,CASSGQGIYEQYF
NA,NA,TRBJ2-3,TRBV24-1,TGTGCCACCAGTGAGGGGGTATTCCCAGATACGCAGTATTTT,CATSEGVFPDTQYF
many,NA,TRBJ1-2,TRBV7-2,TGTGCCAGCAGCTTAAGACAGTTAGCTAACTATGGCTACACCTTC,CASSLRQLANYGYTF
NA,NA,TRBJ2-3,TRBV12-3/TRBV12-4,TGTGCCAGCAGTTTAGAGGTCGGTGGGACAGATACGCAGTATTTT,CASSLEVGGTDTQYF
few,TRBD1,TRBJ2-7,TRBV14,TGTGCCAGCAGCCGGACAGGGGGGCACGAGCAGTACTTC,CASSRTGGHEQYF
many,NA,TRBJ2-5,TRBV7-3,TGTGCCAGCAGCTTAACGAATCGAGAGACCCAGTACTTC,CASSLTNRETQYF
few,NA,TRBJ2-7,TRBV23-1,TGCGCCAGCAGTCATCTTTGGGACAACACAACCTACGAGCAGTACTTC,CASSHLWDNTTYEQYF
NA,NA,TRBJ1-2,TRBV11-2,TGTGCCAGCAGTCCCACACAGGCTTACGGCTACACCTTC,CASSPTQAYGYTF
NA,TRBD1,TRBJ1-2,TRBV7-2,TGTGCCAGCAGCCCCAGGGGGGCGTATGGCTACACCTTC,CASSPRGAYGYTF
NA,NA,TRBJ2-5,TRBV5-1,TGCGCCAGCAGCTTCCTGGAACAAGAGACCCAGTACTTC,CASSFLEQETQYF
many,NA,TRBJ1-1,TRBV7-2,TGTGCCAGCAGCTTAGCTCGACAGAACACTGAAGCTTTCTTT,CASSLARQNTEAFF
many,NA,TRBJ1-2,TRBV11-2,TGTGCCAGCAGCCTTGATTTCCAGGGGCTCTATGGCTACACCTTC,CASSLDFQGLYGYTF
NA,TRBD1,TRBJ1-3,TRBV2,TGTGCCAGCAGGTTCCCCGGGGACAGGGCTGGAAACACCATATATTTT,CASRFPGDRAGNTIYF
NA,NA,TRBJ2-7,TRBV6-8,TGTGCCAGCAGACCCCAAGGATGGGGCGCCTACGAGCAGTACTTC,CASRPQGWGAYEQYF
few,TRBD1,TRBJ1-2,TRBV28,TGTGCCAGCAGTTTATCAGGGGGCTGGGATGGCTACACCTTC,CASSLSGGWDGYTF
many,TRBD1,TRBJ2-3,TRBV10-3,TGTGCCATCAGTGAGTCTACAGGGGCAGATACGCAGTATTTT,CAISESTGADTQYF
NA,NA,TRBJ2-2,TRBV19,TGTGCCAGTAGTATTGGGCAGGTTTACAACACCGGGGAGCTGTTTTTT,CASSIGQVYNTGELFF
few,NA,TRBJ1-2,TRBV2,TGTGCCAGCAGTGAAATACCCGGCTTAGGCACCTTC,CASSEIPGLGTF
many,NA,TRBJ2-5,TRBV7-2,TGTGCCAGCAGCTTATCCGGGACTCCCCAGAGGACCCAGTACTTC,CASSLSGTPQRTQYF
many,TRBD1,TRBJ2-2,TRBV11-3,TGTGCCAGCAGCCAAACTACAGGGGGCTTCGGGGAGCTGTTTTTT,CASSQTTGGFGELFF
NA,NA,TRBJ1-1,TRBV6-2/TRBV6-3,TGTGCCAGCAGTTACTCGAACAGGATGAACACTGAAGCTTTCTTT,CASSYSNRMNTEAFF
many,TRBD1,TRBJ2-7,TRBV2,TGTGCCAGCAGTGAAGATACAGGGGATAGACGGTACGAGCAGTACTTC,CASSEDTGDRRYEQYF
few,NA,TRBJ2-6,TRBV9,TGTGCCAGCAGCGGGACAGGGACTAGGTCTGGGGCCAACGTCCTGACTTTC,CASSGTGTRSGANVLTF
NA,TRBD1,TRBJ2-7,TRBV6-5,TGTGCCAGCAGGGGACAGGGTTTAAGGTACGAGCAGTACTTC,CASRGQGLRYEQYF
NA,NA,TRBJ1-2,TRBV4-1,TGCGCCAGCAGCCAAGCCATGGGGACGGACGCTAACTATGGCTACACCTTC,CASSQAMGTDANYGYTF
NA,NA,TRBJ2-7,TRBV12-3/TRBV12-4,TGTGCCAGCAGTTTCGGTTCGGAATACGAGCAGTACTTC,CASSFGSEYEQYF
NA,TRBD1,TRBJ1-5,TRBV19,TGTGCCAGTAGTACCCTTCGGACAGGGTATAGTCAGCCCCAGCATTTT,CASSTLRTGYSQPQHF
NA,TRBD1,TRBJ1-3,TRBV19,TGTGCCAGTAGGGAGCACCGGGACAGCGTATCTGGAAACACCATATATTTT,CASREHRDSVSGNTIYF
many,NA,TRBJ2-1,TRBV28,TGTGCCAGCAGTTTAGGCTTAAGGGGTAGTGAGCAGTTCTTC,CASSLGLRGSEQFF
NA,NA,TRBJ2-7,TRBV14,TGTGCCAGCAGCCCCGGATGGAGTTACTACGAGCAGTACTTC,CASSPGWSYYEQYF
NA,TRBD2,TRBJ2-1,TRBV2,TGTGCCAGCAGTGAAGAAATAGCGGGGGCCAATGAGCAGTTCTTC,CASSEEIAGANEQFF
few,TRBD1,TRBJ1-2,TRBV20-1,TGCAGTGCTATGGACAGGGGGCCATTTAACTATGGCTACACCTTC,CSAMDRGPFNYGYTF
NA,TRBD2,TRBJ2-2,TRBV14,TGTGCCAGCAGCCAAGGAACTAGCGGGAGGGCCGGGGAGCTGTTTTTT,CASSQGTSGRAGELFF
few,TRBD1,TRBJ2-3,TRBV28,TGTGCCAGCGTACAGGGGAATGAAGATACGCAGTATTTT,CASVQGNEDTQYF
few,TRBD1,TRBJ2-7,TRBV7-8,TGTGCCAGCAGCCCTAAGACAGGGGGCGGCGAGCAGTACTTC,CASSPKTGGGEQYF
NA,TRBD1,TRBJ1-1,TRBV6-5,TGTGCCAGCAGGGGGGACAGGGGATTTTCGGACACTGAAGCTTTCTTT,CASRGDRGFSDTEAFF